The clone carrying this TCR beta chain was seen more than once but under ten times. The CDR3 has 18 residues. The junction had 10 bases not matched to a gene; V was cut back by 1 base and J by 5 bases. The data are from a study of CD8 T cells in ankylosing spondylitis. TCRdb reprocessed the 5' RACE reads via MiXCR and lists one record per CDR3 protein. The sample carries about 130,000 distinct CDR3 sequences, approximately 14% recorded once. The TCR sequence derives from a female donor with ankylosing spondylitis or in good health (not recorded which). Material for sequencing was blood, either unsorted or a sorted T cell fraction (not recorded which). The chain links TRBV12-3 or TRBV12-4 to TRBJ2-6, with 8 bases matching TRBD1. CDR3 bases: TGTGCCAGCAGTTTAGAAGGGACAGGCCTAAGAAGGGCCAACGTCCTGACTTTC. It specifies CASSLEGTGLRRANVLTF.